Each of the 3 T cell receptor beta chains below was sequenced from the same sample in a study of early T cells in non-severe SARS-CoV-2 infection listed by TCRdb under 2021. Library method: 5' RACE. These reads were obtained on a NextSeq 500. TCRdb reran the public reads through fastp at Q25 and MiXCR, keeping productive beta chains. Here each entry gathers all rows of one CDR3 protein and keeps the most common genes and DNA. The sample yields 95,000 to 100,000 distinct CDR3 sequences; 9.5% to 11% were counted once. Of the sample, roughly 5% is held by the ten largest clones. The material sequenced was whole blood. The receptor source for this set is an adult who was a healthcare worker with PCR-confirmed SARS-CoV-2 infection or an uninfected control (not recorded which).

This clonotype was recorded a few times. The rearrangement joins TRBV15 to TRBJ2-3; 10 bases agree with TRBD2. V shed 2 bases, J shed 4 bases, and the junction held 12 bases outside the gene matches. CDR1 and CDR2 from the germline V gene are LNHNV and YYDKDF (reference sequence). CDR3 length equals 18 residues. The CDR3 loop is CATSRPSELAGRSDTQYF. For the CDR3, the DNA is TGTGCCACCAGCAGACCAAGTGAACTAGCGGGGCGATCAGATACGCAGTATTTT.

V is TRBV9 and J is TRBJ2-3, with 7 bases that match TRBD2. V was pared by 0 bases and J by 2 bases, with 6 bases of the junction left unmatched. Germline lookup yields CDR1 SGDLS and CDR2 YYNGEE. The CDR3 is 16 amino acids. CDR3 region: CASSVERAGLTDTQYF. For the CDR3, the DNA is TGTGCCAGCAGCGTAGAGAGAGCGGGACTCACAGATACGCAGTATTTT.

This clonotype was counted many times. This sequence joins TRBV7-8 and TRBJ1-5; 7 bases agree with TRBD1. J lost 9 bases, V lost 5 bases, and 7 bases had no gene match. CDR3 length: 13 residues. The germline V gene encodes CDR1 SGHVS and CDR2 FQNEAQ. CDR3 loop: CASSPRDRPPQHF. The CDR3 coding sequence is TGTGCCAGCAGCCCCCGGGACAGACCGCCCCAGCATTTT. The whole variable domain, remainder taken from reference TRBV7-8 and TRBJ1-5, is GAGVSQSPRYKVAKRGQDVALRCDPISGHVSLFWYQQALGQGPEFLTYFQNEAQLDKSGLPSDRFFAERPEGSVSTLKIQRTQQEDSAVYLCASSPRDRPPQHFGDGTRLSIL.